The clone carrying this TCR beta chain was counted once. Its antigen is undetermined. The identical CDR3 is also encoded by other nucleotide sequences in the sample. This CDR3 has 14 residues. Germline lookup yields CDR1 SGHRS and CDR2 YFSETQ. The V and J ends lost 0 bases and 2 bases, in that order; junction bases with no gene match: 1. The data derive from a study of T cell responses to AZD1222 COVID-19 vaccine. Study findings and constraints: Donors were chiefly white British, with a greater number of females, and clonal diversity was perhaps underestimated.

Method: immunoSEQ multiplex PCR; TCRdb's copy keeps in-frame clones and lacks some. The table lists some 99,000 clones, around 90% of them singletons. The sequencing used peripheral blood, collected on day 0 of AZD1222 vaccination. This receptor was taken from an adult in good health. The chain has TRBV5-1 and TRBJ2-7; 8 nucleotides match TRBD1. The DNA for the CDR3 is TGCGCCAGCAGCTTGGTACAGGGGGCCTACGAGCAGTACTTC. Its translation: CASSLVQGAYEQYF.